These T cell receptor beta chains were read from a single sample in a study of cytomegalovirus exposure and HLA in healthy donors. The assay was immunoSEQ multiplex PCR, and TCRdb's table has in-frame clones only and misses some. This table has around 150,000 clones, roughly 82% appearing once. The source material was PBMCs. The receptors here all came from a man aged 45-60 years in good health and CMV-seropositive. CDR3s include the opening cysteine and the closing phenylalanine or tryptophan. Fields, in order: V gene, J gene, clone size, D gene, CDR3 protein, CDR3 DNA. D genes are given only for firm matches. Expanded clones are given a class, and other clones once, few, many or no size at all.

>TRBV27|TRBJ1-2|-|-
CASSQTAGGVGGYTF
TGTGCCAGCAGCCAAACGGCGGGGGGCGTCGGTGGCTACACCTTC
>TRBV6-1|TRBJ1-1|once|-
CASLKGGYDGTEAFF
TGTGCCAGCCTTAAGGGGGGGTATGATGGCACTGAAGCTTTCTTT
>TRBV4-2|TRBJ2-3|once|TRBD2
CASSHGTSSGDTQYF
TGTGCCAGCAGCCATGGGACTAGCTCGGGAGATACGCAGTATTTT
>TRBV23-1|TRBJ2-1|-|-
CASSQRVGSGDEQFF
TGCGCCAGCAGTCAGCGCGTCGGGAGTGGCGATGAGCAGTTCTTC
>TRBV29-1|TRBJ2-3|-|TRBD1
CSVEGTGIAQYF
TGCAGCGTTGAAGGGACAGGGATCGCGCAGTATTTT
>TRBV7-2|TRBJ1-6|few|-
CASSLGQVVNSPLHF
TGTGCCAGCAGCTTAGGCCAGGTAGTTAATTCACCCCTCCACTTT
>TRBV10-2|TRBJ2-3|-|-
CASRRSTDTQYF
TGCGCCAGCAGGAGGAGCACAGATACGCAGTATTTT
>TRBV6-5|TRBJ1-1|-|-
CASSEERETEAFF
TGTGCCAGCAGTGAGGAGAGGGAAACTGAAGCTTTCTTT
>TRBV27|TRBJ1-2|-|-
CASSSPITTGTYGYTF
TGTGCCAGCAGTTCACCAATAACGACAGGAACCTATGGCTACACCTTC
>TRBV7-9|TRBJ1-4|few|TRBD1
CSSSPRDRGRGEKLFF
TGTTCCAGCAGCCCGCGGGACAGGGGGCGTGGGGAAAAACTGTTTTTT